This T cell receptor beta chain was retrieved from a study of blood T cell repertoires in COVID-19. On the study more broadly: Sample material is recorded as cDNA or gDNA derived from T cells, B-cell-depleted T cells, or PBMCs.

Profiling relied on immunoSEQ multiplex PCR, and the TCRdb table lists in-frame clones only, not all of them. The sample lists around 170,000 clones; about 80% were seen once. Between the trimmed V and J ends, which lost 5 bases and 1 base, there was a span of 8 bases. CDR3 length equals 13 residues. Germline values: CDR1 MNHEY, CDR2 SMNVEV (reference sequence). This rearrangement joins TRBV27 to TRBJ1-1; D is undetermined. Sequencing used PBMCs or T cells enriched from blood (not recorded which). The TCR sequence derives from a man between 60 and 75 years old who had been exposed to COVID-19. In DNA, the CDR3 is TGTGCCAGCAGTCCGTCCCCGAACACTGAAGCTTTCTTT. This translates into CASSPSPNTEAFF.